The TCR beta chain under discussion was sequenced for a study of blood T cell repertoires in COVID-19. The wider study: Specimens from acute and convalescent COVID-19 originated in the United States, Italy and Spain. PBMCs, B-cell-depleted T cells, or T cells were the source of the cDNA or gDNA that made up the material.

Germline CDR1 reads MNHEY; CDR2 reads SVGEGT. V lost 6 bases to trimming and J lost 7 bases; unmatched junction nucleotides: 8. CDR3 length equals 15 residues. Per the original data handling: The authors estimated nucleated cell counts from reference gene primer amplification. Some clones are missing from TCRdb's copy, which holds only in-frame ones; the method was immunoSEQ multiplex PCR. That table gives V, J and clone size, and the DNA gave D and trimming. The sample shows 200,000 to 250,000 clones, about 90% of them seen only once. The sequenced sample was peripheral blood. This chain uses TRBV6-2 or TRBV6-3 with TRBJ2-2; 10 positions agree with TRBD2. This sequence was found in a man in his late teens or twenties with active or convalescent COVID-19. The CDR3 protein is CASSRGLARFGELFF. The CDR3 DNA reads TGTGCCAGCAGCAGGGGACTAGCGAGGTTCGGGGAGCTGTTTTTT.